The entry that follows covers one T cell receptor (beta chain) sequence. Its matching antigen is unknown. Trimming stripped 2 bases from V and 6 bases from J, with 4 bases between. The CDR3 contains 12 residues. Germline assignment: CDR1 SGHVS and CDR2 FQNEAQ. The entry originates in a study of OX40 agonist ivuxolimab in advanced cancers. The study, taken as a whole, reports: CD4+ and CD8+ blood T cells expanded clonally by week 6 at 0.1 to 3.0 mg/kg. Clonal expansion was among the lowest in partial responders at 0.1-3.0 mg/kg, especially CD8+.

The repertoire was sequenced with immunoSEQ multiplex PCR; TCRdb's copy has only in-frame clones and lacks some. Found here are 55,000 to 90,000 clones, approximately 80% of them singletons; the top ten hold 0.85% to 1.3%. Autoimmune disease history or systemic immunosuppression was exclusionary. The receptor comes from an adult with an advanced solid tumor such as melanoma, head and neck, liver or kidney cancer. The input for sequencing was CD4+ or CD8+ T cells sorted from blood, taken in a trial of the OX40 agonist ivuxolimab. The chain employs TRBV7-8 and TRBJ1-4; D ambiguous. CDR3 DNA sequence: TGTGCCAGCAGCTTATATGATGAAAAACTGTTTTTT. This gives the protein CASSLYDEKLFF.